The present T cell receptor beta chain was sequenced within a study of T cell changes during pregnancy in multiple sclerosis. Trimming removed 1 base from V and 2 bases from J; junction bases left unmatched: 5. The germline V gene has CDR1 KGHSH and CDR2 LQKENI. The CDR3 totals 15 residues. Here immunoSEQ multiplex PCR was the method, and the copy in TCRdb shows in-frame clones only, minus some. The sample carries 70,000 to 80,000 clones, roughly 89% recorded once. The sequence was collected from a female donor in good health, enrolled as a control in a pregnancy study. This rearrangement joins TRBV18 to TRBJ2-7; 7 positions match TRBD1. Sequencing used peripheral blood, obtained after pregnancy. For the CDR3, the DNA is TGTGCCAGCTCACCACAGAGGCAGGGGGCCTACGAGCAGTACTTC. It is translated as CASSPQRQGAYEQYF.